One sample yielded the 12 T cell receptor beta chains listed below, sequenced in a study of human T cells and chemical hapten exposure. Time point denoted: patch test 3, about 24 weeks after DPC sensitization. Treatment meaning: therapeutic diphenylcyclopropenone sensitization with weekly scalp DPC. MiXCR, run by TCRdb on the RACE reads, gives a single entry per CDR3 protein. The sample holds under 200,000 distinct CDR3 sequences, approximately 30% seen once. Specimen: whole blood, collected in connection with sensitization to the hapten diphenylcyclopropenone (DPC). The receptors here all came from a woman between 18 and 29 years old with alopecia areata. Some clones in this sample may be carry-over from other donors' samples.

This clonotype was detected a few times. V and J are TRBV2 and TRBJ1-2; the match to TRBD1 covers 8 bases. The CDR3 has 15 residues. Losses at the gene ends were 6 bases for V and 7 bases for J; bases not matched to a gene: 13. Germline assignment: CDR1 SNHLY and CDR2 FYNNEI. The CDR3: CASRVAGGARFGYTF. The CDR3 DNA sequence: TGTGCCAGCAGAGTAGCAGGGGGCGCGAGGTTTGGCTACACCTTC.

Only one count was recorded for this clonotype. The J gene is TRBJ1-5, the V gene TRBV25-1, with D maybe TRBD1 (5 bases). The CDR3 is 14 amino acids. Trimming stripped 1 base from V and 3 bases from J, with 7 bases between. CDR1 is MGHDK and CDR2 is SYGVNS in the germline V gene. This CDR3 reads CASSELTDNQPQHF. The CDR3 DNA is TGTGCCAGCAGTGAATTGACAGACAATCAGCCCCAGCATTTT. The variable domain in full, completed from reference TRBV25-1 and TRBJ1-5, reads EADIYQTPRYLVIGTGKKITLECSQTMGHDKMYWYQQDPGMELHLIHYSYGVNSTEKGDLSSESTVSRIRTEHFPLTLESARPSHTSQYLCASSELTDNQPQHFGDGTRLSIL.

The chain links TRBV9 to TRBJ1-5, with no clear D. The CDR3 extends over 15 amino acids. Trimming left V 0 bases short and J 9 bases short, with 16 bases between. Germline assignment: CDR1 SGDLS and CDR2 YYNGEE. CDR3 sequence: CASSVGGSPDGPQHF. The CDR3 nucleotides read TGTGCCAGCAGCGTAGGAGGGTCCCCTGACGGGCCCCAGCATTTT.

This clonotype was observed a handful of times. The rearrangement links TRBV20-1 to TRBJ1-1, with 9 bases matching TRBD1. With 5 bases clipped from V and 2 bases from J, the junction kept 3 bases outside the gene matches. Germline lookup yields CDR1 DFQATT and CDR2 SNEGSKA (reference sequence). This CDR3 comprises 13 residues. The CDR3 DNA sequence: TGCAGTGCTCTACAGGGGGCCAACACTGAAGCTTTCTTT. Protein: CSALQGANTEAFF.

This clonotype was detected only a few times. V usage is TRBV29-1 and J usage is TRBJ1-1, with no clear D. CDR3 size: 13 residues. The germline gives CDR1 SQVTM, CDR2 ANQGSEA. Trimming removed 4 bases from V and 0 bases from J, with 9 bases in between. The CDR3 bases are TGCAGCGTTGTTTGGAGCCTGAACACTGAAGCTTTCTTT. Translation: CSVVWSLNTEAFF.

The J gene is TRBJ2-1, the V gene TRBV4-3; 10 positions match TRBD2. The CDR3 is made up of 17 amino acids. The trim removed 1 base at V and 6 bases at J, leaving 9 bases unmatched. CDR1 and CDR2 (germline): LGHNA, YSLEER. The CDR3 is CASSQGLLAGGRNEQFF. CDR3 in DNA: TGCGCCAGCAGCCAAGGATTATTAGCGGGAGGACGCAATGAGCAGTTCTTC.

This clonotype was seen a handful of times. V gene TRBV12-3 or TRBV12-4 combines with J gene TRBJ1-1; perhaps TRBD1 as D (6 bases). The CDR3 is 14 residues long. Between the trimmed V and J ends, which lost 1 base and 6 bases, there was a span of 12 bases. The CDR3 region is CASSLVGGPSEAFF. In nucleotides, the CDR3 is TGTGCCAGCAGTTTAGTTGGGGGGCCCTCTGAAGCTTTCTTT.

This clonotype occurred many times. The chain recombines TRBV15 with TRBJ2-1; D not certain. Germline V gene lookup returns CDR1 LNHNV and CDR2 YYDKDF (reference sequence). V dropped 1 base and J dropped 9 bases, with 7 bases sitting between them. The length of the CDR3 is 12 residues. CDR3 nucleotides: TGTGCCACCAGCAGAGTCCGAGTTGAGCAGTTCTTC. Amino acid sequence: CATSRVRVEQFF.

This clonotype was observed a few times. J is TRBJ2-2 and V is TRBV11-2, with TRBD2 matching over 7 bases. The germline CDR1 and CDR2 sequences are SGHAT and FQNNGV. The CDR3 loop spans 15 amino acids. J gave up 6 bases and V 8 bases, and 12 bases lay outside the gene matches. The chain's CDR3 is CASPSGGGGPGELFF. The CDR3 coding sequence is TGTGCCAGCCCCTCGGGAGGAGGAGGTCCCGGGGAGCTGTTTTTT. Based on the CDR3 plus reference TRBV11-2 and TRBJ2-2, the full variable domain is EAGVAQSPRYKIIEKRQSVAFWCNPISGHATLYWYQQILGQGPKLLIQFQNNGVVDDSQLPKDRFSAERLKGVDSTLKIQPAKLEDSAVYLCASPSGGGGPGELFFGEGSRLTVL.

The chain employs TRBV7-9 and TRBJ1-2; D gene uncertain. CDR1 SEHNR and CDR2 FQNEAQ come from the germline V gene (reference sequence). This CDR3 contains 12 residues. V lost 5 bases and J lost 8, with 12 bases in between. As DNA, the CDR3 is TGTGCCAGCAGCCCCGCGGCTAGCGGCTACACCTTC. Residues: CASSPAASGYTF.

The chain links TRBV29-1 to TRBJ2-3; D call uncertain. CDR3 length equals 12 residues. The ends were cut back, 3 bases at V and 5 bases at J, with 9 bases in the middle. The V gene's germline CDR1 is SQVTM and CDR2 ANQGSEA. This CDR3 reads CSVEGSKDTQYF. The DNA of the CDR3 is TGCAGCGTTGAGGGCTCAAAAGATACGCAGTATTTT.

Ten or more counts support this clonotype. The chain recombines TRBV4-1 with TRBJ2-3, with TRBD2 as a possible D gene (7 bases). This CDR3 has 13 amino acids. Germline V lookup: CDR1 MGHRA, CDR2 YSYEKL. V lost 0 bases and J 10 bases, leaving 11 bases between the germline ends. The CDR3: CASSQDLGGAQYF. CDR3 DNA: TGCGCCAGCAGCCAAGATCTAGGGGGGGCGCAGTATTTT.